Described below is a single T cell receptor (beta chain) sequence and its context. With 7 bases removed from V and 5 bases from J, the gap between germline ends came to 15 bases. The CDR3 has 13 amino acids. In germline, CDR1 is MNHEY, CDR2 SVGAGI. This entry is derived from a study of blood T cell repertoires in COVID-19. On the study more broadly: Acute and convalescent COVID-19 samples came from the United States, Italy and Spain. PBMCs, B-cell-depleted T cells, or T cells were the source of the cDNA or gDNA that made up the material.

Original analysis: Reference gene primers were amplified, and this amplification served to estimate nucleated cell counts. Repertoires were generated with immunoSEQ multiplex PCR, while TCRdb's copy carries only in-frame clones and drops some. That table gives V, J and clone size, and the DNA gave D and trimming. The table records more than 140,000 clones, 80% to 90% of them present only once. The source is a woman between 50 and 59 years old in a cohort sampled during active or convalescent COVID-19. This sequence joins TRBV6-5 and TRBJ2-7; D perhaps matches TRBD2 (6 bases). Material: peripheral blood. The CDR3 loop reads CASMVGGFHEQYF. In DNA form, the CDR3 reads TGTGCCAGCATGGTTGGAGGGTTCCACGAGCAGTACTTC.